Shown below are 19 T cell receptor beta chains from a single sample sequenced in a study of T cell repertoires in cytomegalovirus infection. Antigens for these TCRs are unknown. One entry per CDR3 protein, called by TCRdb with MiXCR from the reads. There are some 120,000 distinct CDR3 sequences in the sample; 10% occur only once, and 30% to 40% lies in the top ten. Sequencing input: PBMCs, sequenced either directly or after in vitro stimulation (not recorded which). The receptors shown here come from a human donor in good health (CMV status not recorded). Some clones in this sample may be carry-over from other donors' samples.

At least ten counts were recorded for this clonotype. V and J are TRBV7-2 and TRBJ1-2, with TRBD1 as a possible D gene (6 bases). Germline CDR1 and CDR2: SGHTA and FQGNSA. The length of the CDR3 is 16 residues. Trimming took off 0 bases at V and 1 base at J, with 12 bases between the two ends. CDR3 coding DNA: TGTGCCAGCAGCTTAGCGGGACAAAGACTTAACTATGGCTACACCTTC. Its protein product is CASSLAGQRLNYGYTF.

This clonotype has ten or more counts. V and J are TRBV2 and TRBJ2-5; D ambiguous. Per germline, CDR1 SNHLY and CDR2 FYNNEI. The V end was cut by 4 bases, the J end by 5 bases, with 8 bases between. CDR3 length: 12 residues. CDR3 in amino acids: CASSVVGETQYF. The CDR3 region has the DNA TGTGCCAGCAGTGTTGTAGGGGAGACCCAGTACTTC.

The sample holds a few counts of this clonotype. The chain couples TRBV7-9 to TRBJ1-1; a possible D gene is TRBD1 (6 bases). Germline CDR1 reads SEHNR; CDR2 reads FQNEAQ (reference sequence). With 5 bases removed from V and 4 bases from J, the gap between germline ends came to 8 bases. The CDR3 spans 12 residues. CDR3: CASSIGGTEAFF. Written as DNA, the CDR3 is TGTGCCAGCAGCATAGGGGGCACTGAAGCTTTCTTT.

This clonotype was seen a few times. The chain employs TRBV27 and TRBJ2-7, with D perhaps given as TRBD1 or TRBD2 (5 bases each). CDR3 length: 15 amino acids. From germline, CDR1 is MNHEY and CDR2 SMNVEV (reference sequence). Trimming removed 10 bases from V and 2 bases from J, with 21 bases in between. CDR3 DNA sequence: TGTGCCACCTCCCGGACCGGGACGGCGACCTACGAGCAGTACGTC. It yields the protein CATSRTGTATYEQYV.

The V gene is TRBV28, the J gene TRBJ2-7, with 8 bases matching TRBD2. CDR3 size: 15 residues. The J segment lost 3 bases and the V segment lost 5 bases, leaving 9 bases of the junction unmatched. Germline V gene data show CDR1 as MDHEN and CDR2 as SYDVKM. CDR3 loop: CASSPLAGRIYEQYV. The DNA of the CDR3 is TGTGCCAGCAGTCCCCTAGCGGGCCGAATCTACGAGCAGTACGTC.

This clonotype was detected many times. The J gene is TRBJ1-1, the V gene TRBV24-1; D is unclear. This CDR3 has 13 amino acids. V shed 6 bases and J shed 1 base, with 8 bases lying between them. Germline-derived CDR1 and CDR2 are KGHDR and SFDVKD. CDR3 in amino acids: CATSSGQNTEAFF. The DNA for the CDR3 is TGTGCCACCAGTTCTGGGCAGAACACTGAAGCTTTCTTT.

This clonotype was counted a few times. The rearrangement joins TRBV5-5 to TRBJ2-1; TRBD1 agrees at 8 bases. The CDR3 has 14 residues. The germline gives CDR1 SGHKS, CDR2 YYEKEE (reference sequence). J lost 9 bases, V lost 4 bases, and 9 bases had no gene match. The CDR3 loop is CASSLWTGFGEQFF. DNA of the CDR3: TGTGCCAGCAGCCTCTGGACAGGGTTCGGTGAGCAGTTCTTC. Filled out from reference TRBV5-5 and TRBJ2-1, the complete variable domain reads DAGVTQSPTHLIKTRGQQVTLRCSPISGHKSVSWYQQVLGQGPQFIFQYYEKEERGRGNFPDRFSARQFPNYSSELNVNALLLGDSALYLCASSLWTGFGEQFFGPGTRLTVL.

This clonotype was picked up one time. This chain links TRBV11-3 with TRBJ1-1, with a weak D call TRBD1 (5 bases). The CDR3 has 14 residues. Trimming removed 4 bases from V and 4 bases from J, with 13 bases in between. Germline V gene data show CDR1 as SGHNT and CDR2 as YENEEA. The CDR3 spells CASSSGGVVTEAFF. The CDR3 DNA reads TGTGCCAGCAGCTCAGGAGGGGTTGTCACTGAAGCTTTCTTT.

The table lists this clonotype with many counts. The J gene is TRBJ2-7, the V gene TRBV7-2; a possible D gene is TRBD2 (6 bases). Germline V gene data show CDR1 as SGHTA and CDR2 as FQGNSA. V was shortened by 7 bases and J by 2 bases, with 15 bases between the two germline ends. The CDR3 length is 14 residues. This chain's CDR3 is CASNQPGVTYEQYF. CDR3 nucleotide sequence: TGTGCCAGCAACCAGCCGGGGGTAACCTACGAGCAGTACTTC.

The rearrangement uses TRBV29-1 and TRBJ2-1; D remains ambiguous. Germline V gives CDR1 SQVTM, CDR2 ANQGSEA. The CDR3 length is 14 residues. V dropped 2 bases and J dropped 7 bases, with 15 bases sitting between them. CDR3: CSVELVGVGNEQFF. DNA of the CDR3: TGCAGCGTTGAACTAGTTGGTGTAGGGAATGAGCAGTTCTTC.

The chain has TRBV29-1 and TRBJ2-2, with D maybe TRBD2 (5 bases). Per the germline V gene, CDR1 is SQVTM and CDR2 is ANQGSEA. The CDR3 runs to 14 residues. The ends were cut back, 1 base at V and 7 bases at J, with 13 bases in the middle. CDR3 bases: TGCAGCGTTGAAGTAACTAGGTCGAGCGGGGAGCTGTTTTTT. Translated: CSVEVTRSSGELFF.

This clonotype is a singleton in its sample. The J gene is TRBJ2-5, the V gene TRBV7-4; a possible D gene is TRBD1 (8 bases). Germline-derived CDR1 and CDR2 are SGHVT and SQSDAQ. Trimming stripped 5 bases from V and 4 bases from J, with 14 bases between. CDR3 size: 14 residues. This CDR3 is CASSRTGRAETQYF. CDR3 nucleotides: TGTGCCAGCAGCCGGACAGGGAGGGCAGAGACCCAGTACTTC. The entire variable domain, with the rest obtained from reference TRBV7-4 and TRBJ2-5, is as follows: GAGVSQSPRYKVAKRGRDVALRCDSISGHVTLYWYRQTLGQGSEVLTYSQSDAQRDKSGRPSGRFSAERPERSVSTLKIQRTEQGDSAVYLCASSRTGRAETQYFGPGTRLLVL.

This clonotype was picked up many times. This chain connects TRBV7-9 to TRBJ1-3; maybe TRBD1 (6 bases). Trimming pared 5 bases from V and 0 bases from J, leaving 17 bases between. The CDR3 contains 17 residues. Germline values: CDR1 SEHNR, CDR2 FQNEAQ (reference sequence). CDR3 loop: CASSPRDISGSGNTIYF. The DNA of the CDR3 is TGTGCCAGCAGCCCCCGGGACATTTCAGGCTCTGGAAACACCATATATTTT.

Comment on this clonotype: This may arise from a read error, as a much more abundant clone is one base away. The chain links TRBV20-1 to TRBJ1-5; D not resolved. The germline gives CDR1 DFQATT, CDR2 SNEGSKA (reference sequence). The length of the CDR3 is 12 residues. Here the CDR3 DNA reads TGCAGTGCTACGGGGAACCCTCAGCCCCAGCAGTTT. It translates to CSATGNPQPQQF.

This clonotype was detected many times. This sequence joins TRBV6-8 and TRBJ2-2; 15 positions agree with TRBD2. Germline-derived CDR1 and CDR2 are MNHGY and SAAAGT. The CDR3 is 18 residues long. V lost 5 bases, J lost 9 bases, and 13 bases stayed unmatched. CDR3 residues: CASSPSGLAGGSGRELFF. The CDR3, as DNA: TGTGCCAGCAGTCCCTCGGGACTAGCGGGAGGAAGTGGGCGGGAGCTGTTTTTT.

This clonotype appeared many times. V gene TRBV28 combines with J gene TRBJ2-3; D remains ambiguous. The germline gives CDR1 MDHEN, CDR2 SYDVKM. Trimming removed 5 bases from V and 1 base from J, with 16 bases in between. CDR3 length: 16 residues. CDR3 in DNA: TGTGCCAGCAGTACCCCCTCCGCGGTGGGCACAGATACGCAGTATTTT. It is translated as CASSTPSAVGTDTQYF.

This clonotype was observed at least ten times. The V call is TRBV7-2, the J call TRBJ1-5, with 7 positions matching TRBD1. Germline lookup yields CDR1 SGHTA and CDR2 FQGNSA. V dropped 2 bases and J dropped 4; count of bases not matched to a gene: 5. CDR3 size: 15 residues. For the CDR3, the DNA is TGTGCCAGCAGCTTATGGGGGACAGCAAATCAGCCCCAGCATTTT. It is translated as CASSLWGTANQPQHF.

The chain joins TRBV5-5 to TRBJ1-1; perhaps TRBD1 as D (6 bases). The CDR3 is 17 residues long. V lost 0 bases to trimming and J lost 0 bases, with 15 bases between them. The germline V gene has CDR1 SGHKS and CDR2 YYEKEE (reference sequence). DNA for the CDR3: TGTGCCAGCAGCTTGGGCGGGGGGGGGGGCATGAACACTGAAGCTTTCTTT. Translated: CASSLGGGGGMNTEAFF.

This clonotype occurred many times. This chain links TRBV7-9 with TRBJ1-2; D is unresolved. V was shortened by 5 bases and J by 4 bases, with 11 bases between the two germline ends. CDR1 and CDR2 from the germline V gene are SEHNR and FQNEAQ (reference sequence). The CDR3 spans 13 residues. DNA for the CDR3: TGTGCCAGCAGCCTAGACCGAATCTATGGCTACACCTTC. This codes for CASSLDRIYGYTF.